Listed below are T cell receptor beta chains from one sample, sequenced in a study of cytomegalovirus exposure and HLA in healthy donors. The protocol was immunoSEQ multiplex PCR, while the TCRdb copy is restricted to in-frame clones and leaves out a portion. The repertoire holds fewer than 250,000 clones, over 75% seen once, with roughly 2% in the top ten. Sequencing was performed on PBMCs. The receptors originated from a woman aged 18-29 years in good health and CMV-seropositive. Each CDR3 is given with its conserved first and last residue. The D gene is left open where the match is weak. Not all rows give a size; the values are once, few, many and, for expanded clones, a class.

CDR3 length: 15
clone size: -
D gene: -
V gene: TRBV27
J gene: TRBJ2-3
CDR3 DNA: TGTGCCAGCAGTTCCGGGACACTCAGCACAGATACGCAGTATTTT
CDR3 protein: CASSSGTLSTDTQYF

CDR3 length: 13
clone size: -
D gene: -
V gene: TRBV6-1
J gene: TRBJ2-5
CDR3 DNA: TGTGCCAGCAGTGTAGGGGTGCCCGAGACCCAGTACTTC
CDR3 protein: CASSVGVPETQYF

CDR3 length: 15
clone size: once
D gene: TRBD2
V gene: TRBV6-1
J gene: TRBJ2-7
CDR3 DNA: TGTGCCAGCAGTGAAGCTACTAGCGGGAGGTACGAGCAGTACTTC
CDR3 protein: CASSEATSGRYEQYF

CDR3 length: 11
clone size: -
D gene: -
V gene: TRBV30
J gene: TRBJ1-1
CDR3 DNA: TGTGCCTGGAACGGCAGGGAGGAGGTTTTCTTT
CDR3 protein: CAWNGREEVFF

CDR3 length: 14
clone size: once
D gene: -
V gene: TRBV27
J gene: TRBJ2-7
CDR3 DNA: TGTGCCAGCAGTTTATCATCAGGGTACTACGAGCAGTACTTC
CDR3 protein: CASSLSSGYYEQYF

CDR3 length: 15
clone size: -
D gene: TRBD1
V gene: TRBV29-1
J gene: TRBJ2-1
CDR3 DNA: TGCAGCGTTACACTTTTGGGGACAGGGAGCAATGAGCAGTTCTTC
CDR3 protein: CSVTLLGTGSNEQFF

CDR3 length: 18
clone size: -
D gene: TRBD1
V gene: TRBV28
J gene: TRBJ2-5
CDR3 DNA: TGTGCCAGCATCCCGGCGGGACAGGTGGCTAAGATTATAGAGACCCAGTACTTC
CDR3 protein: CASIPAGQVAKIIETQYF

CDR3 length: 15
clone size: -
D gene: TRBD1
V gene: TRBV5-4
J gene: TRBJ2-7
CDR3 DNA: TGTGCCAGCAGCGCCCTGACAGGGGAGGCCTACGAGCAGTACTTC
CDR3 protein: CASSALTGEAYEQYF

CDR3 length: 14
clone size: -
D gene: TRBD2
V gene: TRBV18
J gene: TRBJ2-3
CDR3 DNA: TGTGCCAGCTCACCTAGTAGCGGGGAAGATACGCAGTATTTT
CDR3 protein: CASSPSSGEDTQYF

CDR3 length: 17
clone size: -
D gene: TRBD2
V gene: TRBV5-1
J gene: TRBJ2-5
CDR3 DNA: TGCGCCAGCAGCTTGGGAGCTAGCGGGGGGGGACAAGAGACCCAGTACTTC
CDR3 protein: CASSLGASGGGQETQYF